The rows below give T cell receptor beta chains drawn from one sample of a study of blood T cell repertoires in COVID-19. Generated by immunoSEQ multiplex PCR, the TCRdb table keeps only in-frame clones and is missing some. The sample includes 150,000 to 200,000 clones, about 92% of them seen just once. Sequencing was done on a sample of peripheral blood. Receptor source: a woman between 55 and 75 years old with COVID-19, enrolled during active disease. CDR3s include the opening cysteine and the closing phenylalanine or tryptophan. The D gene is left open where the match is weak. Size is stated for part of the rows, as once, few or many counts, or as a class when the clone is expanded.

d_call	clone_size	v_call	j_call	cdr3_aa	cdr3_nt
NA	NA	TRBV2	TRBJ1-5	CASRLDAGASNQPQHF	TGTGCCAGCAGACTCGACGCGGGGGCGAGCAATCAGCCCCAGCATTTT
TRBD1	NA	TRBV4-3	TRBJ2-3	CASSQESTGGIDTQYF	TGCGCCAGCAGCCAAGAGTCGACAGGGGGCATAGATACGCAGTATTTT
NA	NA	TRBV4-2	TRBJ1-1	CASSLQVNTEAFF	TGTGCCAGCAGCCTGCAGGTGAACACTGAAGCTTTCTTT
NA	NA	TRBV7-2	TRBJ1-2	CASSSTTGTPIGYTF	TGTGCCAGCAGCTCGACGACCGGGACACCGATAGGCTACACCTTC
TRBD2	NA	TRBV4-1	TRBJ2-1	CASSLLGLGRVDEQFF	TGCGCCAGCAGCCTCCTTGGACTAGGTAGGGTGGATGAGCAGTTCTTC
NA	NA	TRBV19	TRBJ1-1	CASSIRGGDTEAFF	TGTGCCAGTAGTATAAGGGGGGGGGACACTGAAGCTTTCTTT
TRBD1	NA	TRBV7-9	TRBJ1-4	CASSSATGAYEKLFF	TGTGCCAGCAGCTCGGCGACAGGGGCGTATGAAAAACTGTTTTTT
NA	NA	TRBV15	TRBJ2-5	CATSLQSRTVEETQYF	TGTGCCACCAGCCTCCAGTCGAGAACAGTAGAAGAGACCCAGTACTTC
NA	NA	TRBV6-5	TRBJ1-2	CASSYSRQGIYGYTF	TGTGCCAGCAGTTACTCTCGGCAGGGGATCTATGGCTACACCTTC
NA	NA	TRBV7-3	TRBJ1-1	CASSPPYRPLDTEAFF	TGTGCCAGCAGCCCTCCCTACAGGCCCTTAGACACTGAAGCTTTCTTT
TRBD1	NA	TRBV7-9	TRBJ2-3	CASSLRDRNTDTQYF	TGTGCCAGCAGCTTGAGGGACAGGAACACAGATACGCAGTATTTT
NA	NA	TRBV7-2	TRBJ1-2	CASSPNRAVGGYTF	TGTGCCAGCAGCCCGAACAGGGCTGTCGGGGGCTACACCTTC
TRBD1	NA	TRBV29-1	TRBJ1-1	CSVGYGQGDTEAFF	TGCAGCGTTGGGTACGGACAGGGGGATACTGAAGCTTTCTTT
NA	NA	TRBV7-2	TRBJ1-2	CASSSLLLSFYGYTF	TGTGCCAGCAGCTCACTCCTGCTTTCATTCTATGGCTACACCTTC
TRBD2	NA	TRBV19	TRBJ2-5	CASSSTPGGTQYF	TGTGCCAGTAGTTCCACCCCGGGGGGGACCCAGTACTTC
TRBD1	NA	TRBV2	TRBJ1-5	CASSRDRGRWPQHF	TGTGCCAGCAGCCGGGACAGGGGGCGTTGGCCCCAGCATTTT
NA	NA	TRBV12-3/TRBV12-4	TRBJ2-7	CASSNRDEQYF	TGTGCCAGCAGCAACAGAGACGAGCAGTACTTC
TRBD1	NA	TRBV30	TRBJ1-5	CAWSVRFDRVGNQPQHF	TGTGCCTGGAGTGTACGGTTTGACAGGGTTGGCAATCAGCCCCAGCATTTT
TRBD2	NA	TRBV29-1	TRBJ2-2	CSVVAGGAGELFF	TGCAGCGTTGTAGCGGGGGGTGCCGGGGAGCTGTTTTTT
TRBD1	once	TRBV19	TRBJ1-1	CASTFRRGQGYTEAFF	TGTGCCAGTACATTCCGCAGGGGGCAAGGGTACACTGAAGCTTTCTTT
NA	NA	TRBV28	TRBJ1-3	CASSLIRRSSGNTIYF	TGTGCCAGCAGTTTAATTCGGAGAAGCTCTGGAAACACCATATATTTT
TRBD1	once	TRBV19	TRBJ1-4	CASSISTGNNEKLFF	TGTGCCAGTAGTATCTCGACAGGGAACAATGAAAAACTGTTTTTT
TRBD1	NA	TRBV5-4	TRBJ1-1	CASSFRGLVTEAFF	TGTGCCAGCAGCTTCAGGGGGCTGGTGACTGAAGCTTTCTTT
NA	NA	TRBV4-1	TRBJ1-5	CASSQVAGNQPQHF	TGCGCCAGCAGCCAAGTTGCAGGGAATCAGCCCCAGCATTTT
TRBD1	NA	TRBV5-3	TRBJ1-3	CARSLRTGTENISGNTIYF	TGTGCCAGAAGCTTGCGTACCGGGACAGAAAATATCTCTGGAAACACCATATATTTT
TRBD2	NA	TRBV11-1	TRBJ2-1	CASSPSERGKYNEQFF	TGTGCCAGCAGCCCCTCAGAGCGGGGGAAATACAATGAGCAGTTCTTC
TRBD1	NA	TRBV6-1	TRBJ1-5	CASSALQTGVNQPQHF	TGTGCCAGCAGTGCTCTTCAGACAGGGGTCAATCAGCCCCAGCATTTT
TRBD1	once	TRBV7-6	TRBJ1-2	CASSLASGRLQGHGYTF	TGTGCCAGCAGCTTAGCGTCAGGACGGTTACAGGGGCATGGCTACACCTTC
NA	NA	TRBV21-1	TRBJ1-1	CASSKIRRGLKTEAFF	TGTGCCAGCAGCAAAATTAGGCGGGGGCTAAAAACTGAAGCTTTCTTT